Shown below are 20 T cell receptor beta chains from a single sample sequenced in a study of vaccination and CD4 T cells after COVID-19. As to time point: late sampling 161 to 241 days after vaccination in a few convalescent patients. The treatment denotes: roughly nine-day PBMC culture with coronavirus spike peptide pools or control peptides (ViraFEST assay). For these TCRs, the target antigens are not known. An Oncomine TCR Beta short-read assay was used to sequence the DNA from cultured CD4+ T cells. MiXCR was run by TCRdb on the PCR reads, yielding one entry per CDR3 protein. The table has about 20,000 distinct CDR3 sequences, 30% to 45% seen once. The sequencing here drew on CD4+ T cells from blood, cultured in vitro, taken about 7 months after SARS-CoV-2 vaccination. The receptors originated from a human donor who had recovered from COVID-19.

This clonotype occurred a few times. The gene calls are TRBV28 and TRBJ1-2, with 8 nucleotides matching TRBD1. Germline V gives CDR1 MDHEN, CDR2 SYDVKM. There are 14 residues in the CDR3. V lost 5 bases to trimming and J lost 4 bases; unmatched junction nucleotides: 6. In DNA form, the CDR3 reads TGTGCCAGCAGTACACAGGGGGAGGCCTATGGCTACACCTTC. It translates to CASSTQGEAYGYTF.

The chain recombines TRBV5-1 with TRBJ2-7; 10 positions agree with TRBD2. The CDR3 runs to 16 residues. Germline CDR1 and CDR2: SGHRS and YFSETQ. Losses at the gene ends were 2 bases for V and 4 bases for J; bases not matched to a gene: 9. The DNA of the CDR3 is TGCGCCAGCAGCTTCCTCCCCACTAGCGGGGTTTACGAGCAGTACTTC. It is translated as CASSFLPTSGVYEQYF.

The V call is TRBV19, the J call TRBJ2-5; maybe TRBD1 (6 bases). Trimming shortened V by 7 bases and J by 4 bases, and 10 bases separated the two germline ends. CDR3 length: 12 residues. Germline CDR1 LNHDA, CDR2 SQIVND (reference sequence). The CDR3 sequence is CASKETGETQYF. The CDR3 DNA follows: TGTGCCAGTAAGGAGACAGGAGAGACCCAGTACTTC.

Only a few counts were recorded for this clonotype. V gene TRBV28 combines with J gene TRBJ2-6, with 12 bases identical to TRBD1. The CDR3 length is 16 residues. The J segment lost 2 bases and the V segment lost 11 bases, leaving 7 bases of the junction unmatched. Germline V CDR1 and CDR2: MDHEN, SYDVKM. CDR3 loop: CASEGQGAPGANVLTF. CDR3 sequence (DNA): TGTGCCTCTGAGGGACAGGGGGCTCCTGGGGCCAACGTCCTGACTTTC.

This sequence joins TRBV5-4 and TRBJ2-7, with 7 bases fitting TRBD1. The CDR3 covers 16 residues. Germline CDR1 reads SGHNT; CDR2 reads YYREEE (reference sequence). With 1 base clipped from V and 2 bases from J, the junction kept 9 bases outside the gene matches. The CDR3 region has the DNA TGTGCCAGCAGCTTGAAGTTCCCAGGGGGACCCTACGAGCAGTACTTC. This translates into CASSLKFPGGPYEQYF. The full variable domain, its missing parts supplied by reference TRBV5-4 and TRBJ2-7, is ETGVTQSPTHLIKTRGQQVTLRCSSQSGHNTVSWYQQALGQGPQFIFQYYREEENGRGNFPPRFSGLQFPNYSSELNVNALELDDSALYLCASSLKFPGGPYEQYFGPGTRLTVT.

J is TRBJ2-5 and V is TRBV7-2, with no clear D. V gave up 0 bases and J gave up 4 bases, with 12 bases separating them. This CDR3 has 15 residues. The germline gives CDR1 SGHTA, CDR2 FQGNSA. Here the CDR3 reads CASSLAGPRRETQYF. Written as DNA, the CDR3 is TGTGCCAGCAGCTTAGCGGGTCCCCGCCGAGAGACCCAGTACTTC.

The rearrangement joins TRBV6-1 to TRBJ2-5; possible D gene TRBD2, 5 bases. The CDR3 has 14 amino acids. Germline V gene lookup returns CDR1 MNHNS and CDR2 SASEGT. V was trimmed by 7 bases and J by 2 bases, leaving 14 bases between them. CDR3: CASTRRTPQETQYF. The CDR3 region has the DNA TGTGCCAGCACCCGACGGACTCCTCAAGAGACCCAGTACTTC.

This clonotype was counted a few times. This sequence joins TRBV28 and TRBJ1-5; 8 bases line up with TRBD1. Germline V gene data show CDR1 as MDHEN and CDR2 as SYDVKM. V gave up 5 bases and J gave up 3 bases; unmatched junction bases: 12. The CDR3 contains 17 residues. The CDR3 here is CASSPGRTGKANQPQHF. DNA for the CDR3: TGTGCCAGCAGTCCGGGTCGGACAGGGAAGGCCAATCAGCCCCAGCATTTT.

V is TRBV28 and J is TRBJ1-6; a possible D gene is TRBD1 (5 bases). The CDR3 spans 16 residues. Germline V CDR1 and CDR2: MDHEN, SYDVKM. V was pared by 2 bases and J by 1 base, with 9 bases between. CDR3 sequence: CASSLGGVSYNSPLHF. Here the CDR3 DNA reads TGTGCCAGCAGTTTAGGGGGGGTATCCTATAATTCACCCCTCCACTTT.

The gene calls are TRBV7-9 and TRBJ2-3; D is possibly TRBD2 (6 bases). Germline-derived CDR1 and CDR2 are SEHNR and FQNEAQ (reference sequence). The V end lost 3 bases, the J end lost 1 base, and 11 bases lay between the germline ends. There are 15 residues in the CDR3. The CDR3 region is CASSFGGSGTDTQYF. The DNA for the CDR3 is TGTGCCAGCAGCTTTGGAGGGTCGGGCACAGATACGCAGTATTTT.

This clonotype was observed a few times. V usage is TRBV24-1 and J usage is TRBJ2-7; D is possibly TRBD1 or TRBD2 (5 bases each). CDR1 and CDR2 (germline): KGHDR, SFDVKD. This CDR3 comprises 11 residues. V lost 4 bases and J lost 6, with 6 bases in between. CDR3 coding DNA: TGTGCCACCAGTGACGGGGCCGAGCAGTACTTC. Amino acids: CATSDGAEQYF.

This clonotype was counted between two and nine times. The V and J genes are TRBV24-1 and TRBJ2-2; D gene uncertain. Germline CDR1 reads KGHDR; CDR2 reads SFDVKD. Deletions cut 1 base from V and 6 bases from J, with 5 bases between. The CDR3 is made up of 13 amino acids. The CDR3 here is CATSDFVAGELFF. In DNA, the CDR3 is TGTGCCACCAGTGATTTTGTGGCCGGGGAGCTGTTTTTT.

V and J are TRBV19 and TRBJ1-2, with 9 nucleotides matching TRBD1. This CDR3 comprises 14 residues. Trimming removed 2 bases from V and 7 bases from J; junction bases left unmatched: 5. Per the germline V gene, CDR1 is LNHDA and CDR2 is SQIVND (reference sequence). CDR3 sequence reads: CASSITGTGTGYTF. CDR3 nucleotide sequence: TGTGCCAGTAGTATAACCGGGACAGGGACTGGCTACACCTTC. Full variable domain (remainder filled in from reference TRBV19 and TRBJ1-2): DGGITQSPKYLFRKEGQNVTLSCEQNLNHDAMYWYRQDPGQGLRLIYYSQIVNDFQKGDIAEGYSVSREKKESFPLTVTSAQKNPTAFYLCASSITGTGTGYTFGSGTRLTVV.

The chain is built from TRBV20-1 and TRBJ1-2; 7 nucleotides agree with TRBD1. The CDR3 runs to 14 residues. Germline CDR1 is DFQATT and CDR2 is SNEGSKA (reference sequence). After removal of 3 bases from V and 5 bases from J, the junction contained 9 bases not matched to a gene. The CDR3 here is CSASSQGVSYGYTF. The CDR3 DNA reads TGCAGTGCTAGTTCGCAGGGGGTCTCTTATGGCTACACCTTC.

This sequence joins TRBV20-1 and TRBJ1-1, with 8 bases fitting TRBD1. V was pared by 5 bases and J by 1 base, with 6 bases of the junction left unmatched. Per the germline V gene, CDR1 is DFQATT and CDR2 is SNEGSKA (reference sequence). CDR3 length: 14 amino acids. In nucleotides, the CDR3 is TGCAGTGCTTCAGGGGGCCCGGGGAACACTGAAGCTTTCTTT. Encoded protein: CSASGGPGNTEAFF.

The chain combines TRBV7-6 with TRBJ2-2, with a weak D call TRBD2 (6 bases). V lost 5 bases and J 8 bases, leaving 12 bases between the germline ends. The CDR3 is 13 amino acids. Germline V gives CDR1 SGHVS, CDR2 FNYEAQ. The CDR3 protein is CASSRRGEGELFF. DNA of the CDR3: TGTGCCAGCAGCCGGAGGGGAGAGGGGGAGCTGTTTTTT.

V and J are TRBV20-1 and TRBJ2-5, with a tentative D call TRBD2 (5 bases). Germline CDR1 and CDR2: DFQATT and SNEGSKA (reference sequence). The CDR3 is 14 amino acids. V lost 5 bases and J 0 bases, leaving 13 bases between the germline ends. The CDR3 DNA is TGCAGTGCTTTGGTTCGAGGGAACCAAGAGACCCAGTACTTC. Protein sequence: CSALVRGNQETQYF.

This clonotype was counted between two and nine times. This chain uses TRBV7-2 with TRBJ2-1; D is perhaps TRBD2 (6 bases). The CDR3 is made up of 14 amino acids. The V end lost 5 bases, the J end lost 6 bases, and 14 bases lay between the germline ends. CDR1 is SGHTA and CDR2 is FQGNSA in the germline V gene. CDR3 loop: CASSPNLALNEQFF. DNA of the CDR3: TGTGCCAGCAGCCCAAACCTAGCGCTCAATGAGCAGTTCTTC.

This rearrangement joins TRBV15 to TRBJ2-6; TRBD1 agrees at 9 bases. This CDR3 region has 17 residues. Germline assignment: CDR1 LNHNV and CDR2 YYDKDF (reference sequence). The V gene end was trimmed by 3 bases and the J gene end by 0 bases; junction bases not matched to a gene: 3. The CDR3 loop reads CATSRGQGYSGANVLTF. The DNA for the CDR3 is TGTGCCACCAGCAGGGGACAGGGCTACTCTGGGGCCAACGTCCTGACTTTC.

This sequence joins TRBV18 and TRBJ1-5; weak D call: TRBD1 (5 bases). The CDR3 loop spans 12 amino acids. Trimming stripped 3 bases from V and 5 bases from J, with 5 bases between. Germline CDR1 KGHSH, CDR2 LQKENI. The CDR3 loop reads CASSPGDQPQHF. The CDR3 DNA reads as TGTGCCAGCTCACCGGGGGATCAGCCCCAGCATTTT.